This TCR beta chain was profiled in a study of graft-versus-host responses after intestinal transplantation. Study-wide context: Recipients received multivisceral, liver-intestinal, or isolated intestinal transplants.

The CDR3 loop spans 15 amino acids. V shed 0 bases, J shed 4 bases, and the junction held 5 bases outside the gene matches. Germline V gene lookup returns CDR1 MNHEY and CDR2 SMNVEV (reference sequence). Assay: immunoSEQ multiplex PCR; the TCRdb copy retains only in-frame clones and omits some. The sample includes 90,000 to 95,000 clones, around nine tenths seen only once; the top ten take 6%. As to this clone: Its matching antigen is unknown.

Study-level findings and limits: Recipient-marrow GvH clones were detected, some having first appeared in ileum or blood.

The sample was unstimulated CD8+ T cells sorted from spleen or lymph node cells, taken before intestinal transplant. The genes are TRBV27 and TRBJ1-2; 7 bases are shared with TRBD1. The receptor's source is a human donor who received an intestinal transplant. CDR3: CASSLSEGAGYGYTF. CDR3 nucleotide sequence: TGTGCCAGCAGTTTATCTGAGGGGGCGGGCTATGGCTACACCTTC.